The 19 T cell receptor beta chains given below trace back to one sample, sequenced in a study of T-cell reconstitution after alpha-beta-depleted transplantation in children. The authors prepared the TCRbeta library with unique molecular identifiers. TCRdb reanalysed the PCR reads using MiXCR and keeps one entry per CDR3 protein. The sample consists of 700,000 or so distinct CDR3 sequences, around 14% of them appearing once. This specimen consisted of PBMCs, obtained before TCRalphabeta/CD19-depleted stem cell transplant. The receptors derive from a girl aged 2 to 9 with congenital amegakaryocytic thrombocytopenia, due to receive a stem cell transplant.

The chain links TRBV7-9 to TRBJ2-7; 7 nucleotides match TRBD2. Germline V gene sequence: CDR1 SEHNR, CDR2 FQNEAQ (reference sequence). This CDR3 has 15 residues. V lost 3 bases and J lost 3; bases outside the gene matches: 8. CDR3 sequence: CASSFSSAGNYEQYF. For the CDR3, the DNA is TGTGCCAGCAGCTTCAGTTCAGCGGGGAACTACGAGCAGTACTTC.

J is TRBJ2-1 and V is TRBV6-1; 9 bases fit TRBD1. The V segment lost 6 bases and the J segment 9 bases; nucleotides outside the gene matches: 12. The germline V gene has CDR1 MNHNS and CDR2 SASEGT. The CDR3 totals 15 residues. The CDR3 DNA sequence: TGTGCCAGCAGGGTGGGGACAGGGAGTCTCGGTGAGCAGTTCTTC. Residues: CASRVGTGSLGEQFF.

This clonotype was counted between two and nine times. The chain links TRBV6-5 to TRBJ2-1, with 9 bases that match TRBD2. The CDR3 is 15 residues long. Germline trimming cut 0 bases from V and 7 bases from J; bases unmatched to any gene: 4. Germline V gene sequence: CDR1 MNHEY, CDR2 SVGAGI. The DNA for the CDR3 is TGTGCCAGCAGTTACTCCGGGACTAGCAGGAATGAGCAGTTCTTC. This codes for CASSYSGTSRNEQFF.

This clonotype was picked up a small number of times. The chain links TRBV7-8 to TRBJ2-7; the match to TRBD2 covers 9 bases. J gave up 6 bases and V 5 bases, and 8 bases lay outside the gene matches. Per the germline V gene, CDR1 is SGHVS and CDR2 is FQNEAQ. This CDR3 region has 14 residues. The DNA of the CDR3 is TGTGCCAGCAGCCATAGCGGGAGAACGAGCGAGCAGTACTTC. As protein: CASSHSGRTSEQYF.

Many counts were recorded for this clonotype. CDR3 sequence reads: CAIGGGGQGNNEQFF. The CDR3 coding sequence is TGTGCCATCGGAGGAGGGGGACAGGGTAACAATGAGCAGTTCTTC. V and J are TRBV10-3 and TRBJ2-1; 9 nucleotides line up with TRBD1. The CDR3 runs to 15 residues. The junction had 10 bases not matched to a gene; V was cut back by 8 bases and J by 5 bases. Germline CDR1 ENHRY, CDR2 SYGVKD.

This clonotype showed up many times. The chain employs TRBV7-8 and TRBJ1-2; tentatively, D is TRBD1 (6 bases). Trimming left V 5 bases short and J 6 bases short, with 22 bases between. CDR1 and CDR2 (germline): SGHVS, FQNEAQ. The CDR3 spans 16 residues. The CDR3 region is CASSPRRTLGGHGYTF. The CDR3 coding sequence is TGTGCCAGCAGCCCGAGGAGGACATTGGGGGGCCATGGCTACACCTTC.

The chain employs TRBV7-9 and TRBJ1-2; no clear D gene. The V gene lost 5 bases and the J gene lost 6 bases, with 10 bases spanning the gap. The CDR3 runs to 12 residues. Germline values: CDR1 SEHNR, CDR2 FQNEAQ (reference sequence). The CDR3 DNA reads TGTGCCAGCAGCCGCCGTACAAATGGCTACACCTTC. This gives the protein CASSRRTNGYTF.

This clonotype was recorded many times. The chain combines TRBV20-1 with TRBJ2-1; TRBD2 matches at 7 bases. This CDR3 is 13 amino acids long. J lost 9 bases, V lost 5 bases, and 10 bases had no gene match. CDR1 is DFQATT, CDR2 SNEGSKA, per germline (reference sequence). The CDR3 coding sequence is TGCAGTGCTCAGAGGGTTGGCGGGGGTGAGCAGTTCTTC. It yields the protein CSAQRVGGGEQFF.

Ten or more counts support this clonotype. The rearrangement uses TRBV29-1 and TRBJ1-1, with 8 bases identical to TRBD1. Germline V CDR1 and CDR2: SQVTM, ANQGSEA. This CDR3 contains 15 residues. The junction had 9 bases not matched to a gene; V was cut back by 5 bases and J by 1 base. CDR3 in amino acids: CSVQPAGTGNTEAFF. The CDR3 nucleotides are TGCAGCGTTCAACCTGCCGGGACAGGGAACACTGAAGCTTTCTTT.

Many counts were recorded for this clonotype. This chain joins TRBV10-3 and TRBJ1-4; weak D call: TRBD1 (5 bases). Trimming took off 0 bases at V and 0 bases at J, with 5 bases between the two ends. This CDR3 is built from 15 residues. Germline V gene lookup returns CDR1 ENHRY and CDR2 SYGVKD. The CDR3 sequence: CAISESTATNEKLFF. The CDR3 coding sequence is TGTGCCATCAGTGAGTCGACAGCAACTAATGAAAAACTGTTTTTT.

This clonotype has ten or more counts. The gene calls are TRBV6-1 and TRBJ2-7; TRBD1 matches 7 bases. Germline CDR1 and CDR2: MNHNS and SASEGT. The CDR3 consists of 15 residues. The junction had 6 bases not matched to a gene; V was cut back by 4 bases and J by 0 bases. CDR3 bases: TGTGCCAGCAGTGGGGGACAGCTGATCTCCTACGAGCAGTACTTC. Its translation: CASSGGQLISYEQYF.

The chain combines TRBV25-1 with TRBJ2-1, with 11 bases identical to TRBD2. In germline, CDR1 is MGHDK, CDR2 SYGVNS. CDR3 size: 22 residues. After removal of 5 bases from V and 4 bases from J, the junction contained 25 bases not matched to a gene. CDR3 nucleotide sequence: TGTGCCAGCAGTCCCGGACTCCGAACTAGCGGGAGTCCCTGGGGGTGGTACAATGAGCAGTTCTTC. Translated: CASSPGLRTSGSPWGWYNEQFF.

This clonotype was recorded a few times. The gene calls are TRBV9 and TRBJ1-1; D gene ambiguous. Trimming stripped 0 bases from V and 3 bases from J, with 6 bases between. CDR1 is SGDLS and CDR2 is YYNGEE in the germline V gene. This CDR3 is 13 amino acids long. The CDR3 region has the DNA TGTGCCAGCAGCGTAGTGAGCTACACTGAAGCTTTCTTT. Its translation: CASSVVSYTEAFF.

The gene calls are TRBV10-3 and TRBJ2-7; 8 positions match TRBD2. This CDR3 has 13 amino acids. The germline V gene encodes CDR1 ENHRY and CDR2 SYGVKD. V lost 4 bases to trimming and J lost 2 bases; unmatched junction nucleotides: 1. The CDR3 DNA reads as TGTGCCATCAGTGCGGGAGGGACCTACGAGCAGTACTTC. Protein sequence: CAISAGGTYEQYF.

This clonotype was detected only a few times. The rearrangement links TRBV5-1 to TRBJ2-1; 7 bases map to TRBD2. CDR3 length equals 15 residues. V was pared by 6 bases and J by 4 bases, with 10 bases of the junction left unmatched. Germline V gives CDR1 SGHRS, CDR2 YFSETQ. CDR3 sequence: CASTASGGAYNEQFF. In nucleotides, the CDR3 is TGCGCCAGCACCGCTAGCGGCGGAGCATACAATGAGCAGTTCTTC.

This CDR3 reads CASSENPGTNQPQHF. The CDR3 DNA follows: TGTGCCAGCAGTGAAAATCCGGGGACCAATCAGCCCCAGCATTTT. The rearrangement links TRBV6-1 to TRBJ1-5, with D possibly being TRBD1 (5 bases). Germline assignment: CDR1 MNHNS and CDR2 SASEGT. V shed 2 bases and J shed 3 bases, with 11 bases lying between them. CDR3 size: 15 residues.

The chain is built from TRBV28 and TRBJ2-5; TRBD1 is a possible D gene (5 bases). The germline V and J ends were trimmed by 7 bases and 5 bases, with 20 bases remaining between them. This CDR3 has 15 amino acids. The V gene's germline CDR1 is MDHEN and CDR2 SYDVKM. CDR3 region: CASNDGSDNWETQYF. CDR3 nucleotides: TGTGCCAGCAACGACGGTTCGGACAACTGGGAGACCCAGTACTTC.

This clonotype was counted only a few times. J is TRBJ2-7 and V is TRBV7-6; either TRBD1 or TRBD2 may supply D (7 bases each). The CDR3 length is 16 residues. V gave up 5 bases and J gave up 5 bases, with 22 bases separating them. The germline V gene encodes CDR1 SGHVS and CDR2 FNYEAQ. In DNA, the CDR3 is TGTGCCAGCAGCCCCCGGACAGGACTAGGTTTCGACGAGCAGTACTTC. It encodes CASSPRTGLGFDEQYF.

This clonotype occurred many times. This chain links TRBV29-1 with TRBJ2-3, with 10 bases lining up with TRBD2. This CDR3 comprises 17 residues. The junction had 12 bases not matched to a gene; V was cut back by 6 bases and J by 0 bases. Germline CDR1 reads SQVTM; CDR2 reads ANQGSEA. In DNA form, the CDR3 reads TGCAGCGTCCTACTAGCGGGACGAGTTTTGAGCACAGATACGCAGTATTTT. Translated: CSVLLAGRVLSTDTQYF.